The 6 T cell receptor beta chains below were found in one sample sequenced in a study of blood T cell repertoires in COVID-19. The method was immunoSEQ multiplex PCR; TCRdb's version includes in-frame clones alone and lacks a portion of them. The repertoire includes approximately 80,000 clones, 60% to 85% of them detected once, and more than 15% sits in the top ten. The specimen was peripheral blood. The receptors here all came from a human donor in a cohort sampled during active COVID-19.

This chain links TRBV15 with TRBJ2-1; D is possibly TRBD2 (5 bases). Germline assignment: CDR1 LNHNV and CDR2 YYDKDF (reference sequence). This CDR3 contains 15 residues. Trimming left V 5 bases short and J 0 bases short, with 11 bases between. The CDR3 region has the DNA TGTGCCACCAGCGCAGACTACTCCTCCTACAATGAGCAGTTCTTC. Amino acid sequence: CATSADYSSYNEQFF.

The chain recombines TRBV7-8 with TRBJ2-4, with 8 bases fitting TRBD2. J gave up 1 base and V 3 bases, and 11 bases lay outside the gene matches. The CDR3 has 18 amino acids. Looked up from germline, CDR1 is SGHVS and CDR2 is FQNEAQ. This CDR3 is CASSFRGMASGAKNIQYF. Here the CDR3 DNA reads TGTGCCAGCAGCTTCAGGGGAATGGCTAGCGGGGCCAAAAACATTCAGTACTTC.

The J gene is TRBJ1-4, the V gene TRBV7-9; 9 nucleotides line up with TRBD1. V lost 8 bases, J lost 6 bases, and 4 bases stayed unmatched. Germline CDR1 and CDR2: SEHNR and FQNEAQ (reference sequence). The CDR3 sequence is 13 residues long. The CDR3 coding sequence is TGTGCCAGCGGCGGGACAGGGCATGAAAAACTGTTTTTT. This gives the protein CASGGTGHEKLFF.

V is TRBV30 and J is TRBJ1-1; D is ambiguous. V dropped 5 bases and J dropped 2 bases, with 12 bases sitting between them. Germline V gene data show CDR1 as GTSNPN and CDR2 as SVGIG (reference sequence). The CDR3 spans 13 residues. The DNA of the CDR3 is TGTGCCTGGTCTAATCTGGGCAACACTGAAGCTTTCTTT. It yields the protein CAWSNLGNTEAFF.

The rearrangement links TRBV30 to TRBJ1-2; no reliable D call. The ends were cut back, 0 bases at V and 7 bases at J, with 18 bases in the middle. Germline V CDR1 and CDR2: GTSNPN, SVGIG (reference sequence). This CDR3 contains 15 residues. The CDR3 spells CAWSVPGFGFFGYTF. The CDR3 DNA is TGTGCCTGGAGTGTACCAGGTTTTGGGTTTTTTGGCTACACCTTC.

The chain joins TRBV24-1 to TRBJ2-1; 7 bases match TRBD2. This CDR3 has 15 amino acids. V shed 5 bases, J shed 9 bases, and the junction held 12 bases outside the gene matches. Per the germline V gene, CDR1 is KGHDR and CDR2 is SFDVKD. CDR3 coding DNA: TGTGCCACCAGTGCTGAGGGCGGGCCGGGGGGTGAGCAGTTCTTC. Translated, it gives CATSAEGGPGGEQFF.